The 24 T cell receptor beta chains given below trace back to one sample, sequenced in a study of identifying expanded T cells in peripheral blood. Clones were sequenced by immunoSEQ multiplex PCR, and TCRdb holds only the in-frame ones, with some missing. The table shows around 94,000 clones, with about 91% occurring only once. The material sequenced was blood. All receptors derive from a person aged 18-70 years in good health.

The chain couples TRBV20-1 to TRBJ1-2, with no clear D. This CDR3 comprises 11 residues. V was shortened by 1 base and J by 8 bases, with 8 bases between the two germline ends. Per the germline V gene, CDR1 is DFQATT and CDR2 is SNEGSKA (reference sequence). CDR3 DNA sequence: TGCAGTGCTAGAGGGGAGAGGGGCTACACCTTC. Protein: CSARGERGYTF.

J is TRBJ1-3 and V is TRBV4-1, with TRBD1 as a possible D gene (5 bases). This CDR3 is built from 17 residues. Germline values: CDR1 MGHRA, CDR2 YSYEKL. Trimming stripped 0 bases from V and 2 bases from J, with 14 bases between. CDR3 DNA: TGCGCCAGCAGCCAAGAACAACCGGGACCGGCTGGAAACACCATATATTTT. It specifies CASSQEQPGPAGNTIYF.

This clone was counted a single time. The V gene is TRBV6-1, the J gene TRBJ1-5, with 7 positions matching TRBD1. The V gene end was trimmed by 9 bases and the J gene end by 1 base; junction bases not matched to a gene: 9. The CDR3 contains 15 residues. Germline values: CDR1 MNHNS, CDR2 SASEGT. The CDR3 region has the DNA TGTGCCAGTCACTCGGGACAGTGGAGCAATCAGCCCCAGCATTTT. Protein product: CASHSGQWSNQPQHF.

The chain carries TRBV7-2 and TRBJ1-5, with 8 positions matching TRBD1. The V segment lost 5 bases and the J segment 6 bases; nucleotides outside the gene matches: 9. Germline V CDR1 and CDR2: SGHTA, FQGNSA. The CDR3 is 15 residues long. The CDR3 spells CASSLQGARGQPQHF. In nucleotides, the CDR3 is TGTGCCAGCAGCCTCCAGGGGGCGCGAGGTCAGCCCCAGCATTTT.

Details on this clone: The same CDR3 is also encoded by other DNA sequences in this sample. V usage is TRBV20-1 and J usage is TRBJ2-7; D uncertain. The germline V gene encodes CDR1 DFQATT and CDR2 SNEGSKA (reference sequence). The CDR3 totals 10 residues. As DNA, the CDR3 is TGCAGGCCACGAAACTACGAGCAGTACTTC. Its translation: CRPRNYEQYF.

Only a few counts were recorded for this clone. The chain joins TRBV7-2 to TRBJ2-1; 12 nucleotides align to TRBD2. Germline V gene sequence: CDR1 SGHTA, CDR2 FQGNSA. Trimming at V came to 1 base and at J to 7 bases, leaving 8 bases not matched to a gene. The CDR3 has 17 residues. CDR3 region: CASSLGVLAGGQNEQFF. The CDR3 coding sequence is TGTGCCAGCAGCTTAGGAGTGCTAGCGGGGGGGCAAAATGAGCAGTTCTTC.

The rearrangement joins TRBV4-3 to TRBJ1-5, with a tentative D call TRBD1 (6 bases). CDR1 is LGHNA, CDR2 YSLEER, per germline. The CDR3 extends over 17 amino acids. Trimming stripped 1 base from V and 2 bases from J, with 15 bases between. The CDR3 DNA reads TGCGCCAGCAGCCAAGTCCTACAGGGCGGTGGCAATCAGCCCCAGCATTTT. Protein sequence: CASSQVLQGGGNQPQHF.

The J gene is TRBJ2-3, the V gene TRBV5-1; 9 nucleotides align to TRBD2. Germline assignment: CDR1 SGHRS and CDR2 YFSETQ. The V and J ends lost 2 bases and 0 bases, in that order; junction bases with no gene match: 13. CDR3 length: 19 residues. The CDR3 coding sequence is TGCGCCAGCAGCTTCTCGGGTAGCGGGGGACCCTCTAGCACAGATACGCAGTATTTT. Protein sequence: CASSFSGSGGPSSTDTQYF.

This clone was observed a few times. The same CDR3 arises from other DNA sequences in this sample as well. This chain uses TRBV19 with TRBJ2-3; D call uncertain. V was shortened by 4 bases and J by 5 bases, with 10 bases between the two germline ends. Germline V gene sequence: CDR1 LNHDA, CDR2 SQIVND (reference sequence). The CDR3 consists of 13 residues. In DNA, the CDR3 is TGTGCCAGTAGTACCTACACCGGAGATACGCAGTATTTT. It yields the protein CASSTYTGDTQYF.

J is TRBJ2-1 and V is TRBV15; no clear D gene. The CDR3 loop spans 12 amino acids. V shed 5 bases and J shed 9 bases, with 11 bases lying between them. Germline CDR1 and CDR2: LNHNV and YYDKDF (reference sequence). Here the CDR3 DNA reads TGTGCCACCAGCCTCAGGATGGGTGAGCAGTTCTTC. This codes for CATSLRMGEQFF.

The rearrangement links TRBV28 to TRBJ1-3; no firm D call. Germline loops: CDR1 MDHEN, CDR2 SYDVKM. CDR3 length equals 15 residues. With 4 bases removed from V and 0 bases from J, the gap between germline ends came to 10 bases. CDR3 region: CASSSTLDSGNTIYF. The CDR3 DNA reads TGTGCCAGCAGTTCCACCTTGGACTCTGGAAACACCATATATTTT.

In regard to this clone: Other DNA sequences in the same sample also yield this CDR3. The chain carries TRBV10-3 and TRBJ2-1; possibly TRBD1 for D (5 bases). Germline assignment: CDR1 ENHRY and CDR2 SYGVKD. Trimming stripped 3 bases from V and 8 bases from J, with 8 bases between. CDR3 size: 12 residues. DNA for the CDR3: TGTGCCATCAGTGAAAGGGGCGATGAGCAGTTCTTC. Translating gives CAISERGDEQFF.

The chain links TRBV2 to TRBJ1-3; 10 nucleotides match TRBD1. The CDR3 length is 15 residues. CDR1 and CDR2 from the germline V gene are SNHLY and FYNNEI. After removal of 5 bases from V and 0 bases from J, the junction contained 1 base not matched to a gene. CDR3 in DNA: TGTGCCAGCAGTTGGGACAGGGGCTCTGGAAACACCATATATTTT. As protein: CASSWDRGSGNTIYF.

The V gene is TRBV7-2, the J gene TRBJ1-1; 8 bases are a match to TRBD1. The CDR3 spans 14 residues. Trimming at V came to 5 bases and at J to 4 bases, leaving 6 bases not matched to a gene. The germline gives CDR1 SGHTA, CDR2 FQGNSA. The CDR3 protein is CASSTQQGVTEAFF. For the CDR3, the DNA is TGTGCCAGCAGCACCCAACAGGGGGTCACTGAAGCTTTCTTT.

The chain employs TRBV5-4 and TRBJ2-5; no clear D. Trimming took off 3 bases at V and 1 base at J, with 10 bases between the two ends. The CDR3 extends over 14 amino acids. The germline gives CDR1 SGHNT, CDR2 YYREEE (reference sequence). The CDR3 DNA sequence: TGTGCCAGCAGCTACTTTAACGTCCAAGAGACCCAGTACTTC. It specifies CASSYFNVQETQYF.

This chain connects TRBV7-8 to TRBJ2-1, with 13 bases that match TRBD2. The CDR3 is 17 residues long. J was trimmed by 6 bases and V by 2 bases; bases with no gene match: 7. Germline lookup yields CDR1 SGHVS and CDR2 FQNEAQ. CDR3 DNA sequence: TGTGCCAGCAGCTTAAAGGGCCGGACTAGCGGGAGCAATGAGCAGTTCTTC. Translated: CASSLKGRTSGSNEQFF.

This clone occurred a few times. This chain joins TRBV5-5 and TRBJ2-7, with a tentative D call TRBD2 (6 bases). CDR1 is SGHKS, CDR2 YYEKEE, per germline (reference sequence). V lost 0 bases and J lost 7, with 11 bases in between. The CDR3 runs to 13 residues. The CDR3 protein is CASSLAGGWEQYF. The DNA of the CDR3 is TGTGCCAGCAGCTTGGCCGGGGGATGGGAGCAGTACTTC.

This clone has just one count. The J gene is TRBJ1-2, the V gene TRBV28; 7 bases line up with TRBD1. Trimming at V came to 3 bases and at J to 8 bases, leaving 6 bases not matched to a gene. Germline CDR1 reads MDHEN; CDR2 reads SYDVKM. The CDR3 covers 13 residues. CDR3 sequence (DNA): TGTGCCAGCAGTTTCCTAGGGGGCGAAGGCTACACCTTC. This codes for CASSFLGGEGYTF.

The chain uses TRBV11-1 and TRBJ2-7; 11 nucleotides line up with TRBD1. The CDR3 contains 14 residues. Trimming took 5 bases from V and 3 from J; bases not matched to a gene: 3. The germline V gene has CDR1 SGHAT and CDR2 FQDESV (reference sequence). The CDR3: CASSPGTGGYEQYF. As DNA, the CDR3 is TGTGCCAGCAGCCCCGGGACAGGGGGCTACGAGCAGTACTTC.

The CDR3 DNA sequence: TGTGCCAGCAGCCAAGATCTAGCGGGGGGACAAGAGACCCAGTACTTC. Translation: CASSQDLAGGQETQYF. The genes are TRBV4-2 and TRBJ2-5; TRBD2 agrees at 11 bases. Germline lookup yields CDR1 LGHNA and CDR2 YNFKEQ. The ends lost 0 bases at V and 2 bases at J; junction bases unmatched: 2. The CDR3 spans 16 residues.

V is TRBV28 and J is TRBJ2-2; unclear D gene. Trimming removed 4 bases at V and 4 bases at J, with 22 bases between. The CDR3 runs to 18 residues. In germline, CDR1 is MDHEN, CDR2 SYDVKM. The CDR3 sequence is CASSSPPGRATITGELFF. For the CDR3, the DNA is TGTGCCAGCAGTTCACCACCAGGCCGGGCAACTATCACCGGGGAGCTGTTTTTT.

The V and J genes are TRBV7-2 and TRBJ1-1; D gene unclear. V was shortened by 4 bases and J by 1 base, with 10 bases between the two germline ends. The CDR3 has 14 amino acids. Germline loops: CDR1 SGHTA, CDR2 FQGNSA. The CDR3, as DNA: TGTGCCAGCAGCTCGGACGGGGAGAACACTGAAGCTTTCTTT. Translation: CASSSDGENTEAFF.

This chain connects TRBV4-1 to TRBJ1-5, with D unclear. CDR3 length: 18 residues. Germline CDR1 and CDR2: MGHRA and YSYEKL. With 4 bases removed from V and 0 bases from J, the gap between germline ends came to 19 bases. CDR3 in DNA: TGCGCCAGCAGCCCGGATGATAAGGACGCATATAGCAATCAGCCCCAGCATTTT. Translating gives CASSPDDKDAYSNQPQHF.

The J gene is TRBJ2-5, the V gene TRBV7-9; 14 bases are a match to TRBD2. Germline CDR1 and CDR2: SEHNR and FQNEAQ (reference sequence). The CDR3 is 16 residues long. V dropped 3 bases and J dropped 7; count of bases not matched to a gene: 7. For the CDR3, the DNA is TGTGCCAGCAGCTTCAGACTAGCGGGAGGGCCGGGGACCCAGTACTTC. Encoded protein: CASSFRLAGGPGTQYF.